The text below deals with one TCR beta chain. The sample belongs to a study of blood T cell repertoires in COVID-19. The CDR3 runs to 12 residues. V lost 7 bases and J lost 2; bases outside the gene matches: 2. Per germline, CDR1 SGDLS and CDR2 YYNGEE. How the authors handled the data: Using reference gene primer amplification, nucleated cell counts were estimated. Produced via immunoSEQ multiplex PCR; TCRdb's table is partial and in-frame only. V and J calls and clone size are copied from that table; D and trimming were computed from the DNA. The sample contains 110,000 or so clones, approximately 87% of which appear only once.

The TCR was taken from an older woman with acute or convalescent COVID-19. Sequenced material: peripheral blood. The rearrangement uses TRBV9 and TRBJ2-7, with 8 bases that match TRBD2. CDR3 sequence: CASGAGAYEQYF. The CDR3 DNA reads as TGTGCCAGCGGAGCGGGAGCCTACGAGCAGTACTTC.